The 8 T cell receptor beta chains below were found in one sample sequenced in a study of control samples from healthy donors and cancer patients. Sequenced by immunoSEQ multiplex PCR; TCRdb stores in-frame clones only, minus some. The sample lists about 140,000 clones; approximately 94% were seen once. Input material: blood. The receptors derive from a man between 40 and 49 years old in good health.

A single count supports this clone. The V gene is TRBV25-1, the J gene TRBJ1-6, with D unclear. This CDR3 spans 14 amino acids. Trimming removed 1 base at V and 6 bases at J, with 7 bases between. Germline V CDR1 and CDR2: MGHDK, SYGVNS. The CDR3 DNA reads TGTGCCAGCAGTGAATTGGGGAGTAATTCACCCCTCCACTTT. Protein sequence: CASSELGSNSPLHF.

The chain combines TRBV12-5 with TRBJ1-2; TRBD1 might be the D (6 bases). The germline V gene encodes CDR1 LGHNT and CDR2 FRNRAP. The ends were cut back, 0 bases at V and 6 bases at J, with 14 bases in the middle. The CDR3 extends over 15 amino acids. CDR3 amino acids: CASGLVLEGVNGYTF. The DNA for the CDR3 is TGTGCTAGTGGTTTGGTACTGGAGGGGGTAAATGGCTACACCTTC.

The chain employs TRBV28 and TRBJ1-1; possible D gene TRBD1, 6 bases. From germline, CDR1 is MDHEN and CDR2 SYDVKM. The CDR3 extends over 15 amino acids. V was pared by 4 bases and J by 1 base, with 13 bases between. The CDR3 nucleotides read TGTGCCAGCAGTTGGGTAGGGGGTCAGAACACTGAAGCTTTCTTT. This gives the protein CASSWVGGQNTEAFF.

The rearrangement joins TRBV9 to TRBJ1-2, with a possible D match to TRBD1 (5 bases). Germline lookup yields CDR1 SGDLS and CDR2 YYNGEE. The CDR3 runs to 14 residues. V was shortened by 3 bases and J by 3 bases, with 12 bases between the two germline ends. In nucleotides, the CDR3 is TGTGCCAGCAGCGCCTTGGACATTGACTATGGCTACACCTTC. Protein product: CASSALDIDYGYTF.

This clone was seen a handful of times. The V and J genes are TRBV9 and TRBJ2-5, with D possibly TRBD1 on 6 matching bases. The V end lost 3 bases, the J end lost 5 bases, and 14 bases lay between the germline ends. Per the germline V gene, CDR1 is SGDLS and CDR2 is YYNGEE. The CDR3 loop spans 14 amino acids. CDR3 DNA: TGTGCCAGCAGCGACCAGCTGGACAGCGAGACCCAGTACTTC. The encoded protein is CASSDQLDSETQYF.

J is TRBJ2-7 and V is TRBV24-1; D is ambiguous. Trimming removed 4 bases at V and 4 bases at J, with 4 bases between. Germline CDR1 is KGHDR and CDR2 is SFDVKD. The CDR3 runs to 11 residues. CDR3 region: CATSDGYEQYF. Written as DNA, the CDR3 is TGTGCCACCAGTGACGGTTACGAGCAGTACTTC.

This chain connects TRBV30 to TRBJ1-5; D is unresolved. Germline CDR1 GTSNPN, CDR2 SVGIG (reference sequence). The ends were cut back, 2 bases at V and 3 bases at J, with 11 bases in the middle. This CDR3 is 14 amino acids long. The CDR3 region is CAWSLGSFNQPQHF. Written as DNA, the CDR3 is TGTGCCTGGAGTCTGGGCTCCTTCAATCAGCCCCAGCATTTT.

This clone has just a few counts. The gene calls are TRBV6-2 or TRBV6-3 and TRBJ2-6; TRBD1 matches at 9 bases. The CDR3 sequence is 16 residues long. V was pared by 5 bases and J by 3 bases, with 5 bases of the junction left unmatched. Germline CDR1 MNHEY, CDR2 SVGEGT. CDR3 loop: CASSPTGGFGANVLTF. The CDR3 DNA reads as TGTGCCAGCAGTCCCACAGGGGGCTTTGGGGCCAACGTCCTGACTTTC.